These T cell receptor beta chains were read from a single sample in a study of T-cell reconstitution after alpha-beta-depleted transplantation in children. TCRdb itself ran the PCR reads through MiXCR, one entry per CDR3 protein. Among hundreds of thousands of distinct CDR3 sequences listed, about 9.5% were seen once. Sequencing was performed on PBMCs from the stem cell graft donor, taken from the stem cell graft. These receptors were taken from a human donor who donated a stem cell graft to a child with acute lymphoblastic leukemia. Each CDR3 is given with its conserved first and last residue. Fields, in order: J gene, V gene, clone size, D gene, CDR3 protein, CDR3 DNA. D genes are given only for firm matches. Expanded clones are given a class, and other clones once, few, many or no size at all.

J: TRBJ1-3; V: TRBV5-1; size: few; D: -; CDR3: CASSLGGPASSGNTIYF; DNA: TGCGCCAGCAGCTTGGGCGGCCCGGCTAGCTCTGGAAACACCATATATTTT
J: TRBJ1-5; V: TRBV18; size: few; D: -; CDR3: CASSHTDKDSLNQPQHF; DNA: TGTGCCAGCTCACACACCGACAAGGACAGTTTGAATCAGCCCCAGCATTTT
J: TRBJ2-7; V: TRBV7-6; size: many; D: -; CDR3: CASSLLVWGVQYF; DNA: TGTGCCAGCAGCCTCCTCGTCTGGGGCGTGCAGTACTTC
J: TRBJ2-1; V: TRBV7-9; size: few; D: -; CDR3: CASSFLPGASYNEQFF; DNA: TGTGCCAGCAGCTTCCTGCCCGGGGCTTCCTACAATGAGCAGTTCTTC
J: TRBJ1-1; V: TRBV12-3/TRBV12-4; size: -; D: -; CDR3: CASSLGVTEAFF; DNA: TGTGCCAGCAGCCTCGGGGTAACTGAAGCTTTCTTT
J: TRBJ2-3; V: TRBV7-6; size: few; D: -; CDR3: CASSLRQTDTQYF; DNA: TGTGCCAGCAGCTTAAGACAGACAGATACGCAGTATTTT
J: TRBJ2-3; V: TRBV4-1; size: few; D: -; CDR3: CASSQGLVRTDTQYF; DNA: TGCGCCAGCAGCCAAGGACTAGTGCGCACAGATACGCAGTATTTT
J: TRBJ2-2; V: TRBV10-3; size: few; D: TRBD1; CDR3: CAISKTGTGGTGELFF; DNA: TGTGCCATCAGCAAGACCGGGACAGGGGGGACCGGGGAGCTGTTTTTT
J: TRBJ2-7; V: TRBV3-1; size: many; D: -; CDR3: CASSPREWGEQYF; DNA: TGTGCCAGCAGCCCACGCGAGTGGGGCGAGCAGTACTTC
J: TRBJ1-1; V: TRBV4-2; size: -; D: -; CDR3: CASSQKDRLNTEAFF; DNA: TGTGCCAGCAGCCAAAAGGACAGATTAAACACTGAAGCTTTCTTT
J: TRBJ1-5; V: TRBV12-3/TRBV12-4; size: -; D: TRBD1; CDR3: CASSSSAGTGAQPQHF; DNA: TGTGCCAGCAGTTCCTCCGCCGGGACAGGGGCCCAGCCCCAGCATTTT
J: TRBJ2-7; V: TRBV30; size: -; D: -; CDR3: CAWRKGFSYEQYF; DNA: TGTGCCTGGAGAAAGGGGTTCTCCTACGAGCAGTACTTC
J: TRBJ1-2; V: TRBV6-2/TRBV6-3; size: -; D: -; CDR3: CASSPQSTGGFF; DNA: TGTGCCAGCAGCCCCCAATCGACAGGCGGATTCTTC
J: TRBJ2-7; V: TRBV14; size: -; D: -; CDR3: CASSQEGHTYEQYF; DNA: TGTGCCAGCAGCCAAGAGGGGCACACCTACGAGCAGTACTTC
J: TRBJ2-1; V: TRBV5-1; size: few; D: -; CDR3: CASSYGAEDEQFF; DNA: TGCGCCAGCAGCTACGGGGCTGAGGATGAGCAGTTCTTC
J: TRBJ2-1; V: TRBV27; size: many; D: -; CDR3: CASMAGISNEQFF; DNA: TGTGCCAGCATGGCGGGGATTTCAAATGAGCAGTTCTTC
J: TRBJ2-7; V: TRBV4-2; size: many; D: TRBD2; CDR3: CASSQDASGALYEQYF; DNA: TGTGCCAGCAGCCAAGATGCTAGCGGGGCCCTCTACGAGCAGTACTTC
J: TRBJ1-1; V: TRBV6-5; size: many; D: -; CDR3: CASSYSSEIGEAFF; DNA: TGTGCCAGCAGTTACTCCAGTGAGATTGGTGAAGCTTTCTTT
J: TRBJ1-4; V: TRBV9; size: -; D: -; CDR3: CASSSIRRTDNEKLFF; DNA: TGTGCCAGCAGCTCAATACGGAGGACAGATAATGAAAAACTGTTTTTT
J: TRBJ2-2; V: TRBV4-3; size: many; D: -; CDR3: CASSQDQGEWELFF; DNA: TGCGCCAGCAGCCAAGATCAGGGAGAATGGGAGCTGTTTTTT
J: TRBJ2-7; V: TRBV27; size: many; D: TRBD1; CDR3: CASSTGQGDWEQYF; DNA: TGTGCCAGCAGTACCGGACAGGGGGACTGGGAGCAGTACTTC
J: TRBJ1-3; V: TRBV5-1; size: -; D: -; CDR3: CASSSRGGYSGNTIYF; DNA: TGCGCCAGCAGCTCTCGGGGAGGGTACTCTGGAAACACCATATATTTT
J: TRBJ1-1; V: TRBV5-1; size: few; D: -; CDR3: CASSLHGNFPLMNTEAFF; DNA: TGCGCCAGCAGCTTACACGGGAACTTCCCTCTCATGAACACTGAAGCTTTCTTT
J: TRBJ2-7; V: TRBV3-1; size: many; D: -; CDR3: CASRGSYEQYF; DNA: TGTGCCAGCAGAGGATCCTACGAGCAGTACTTC
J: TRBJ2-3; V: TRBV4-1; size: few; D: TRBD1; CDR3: CASSQDAPGQVTDTQYF; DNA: TGCGCCAGCAGCCAAGATGCTCCGGGACAGGTAACAGATACGCAGTATTTT
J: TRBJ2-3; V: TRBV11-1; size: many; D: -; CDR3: CASSLEGGPMYF; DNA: TGTGCCAGCAGCTTAGAGGGGGGGCCCATGTATTTT
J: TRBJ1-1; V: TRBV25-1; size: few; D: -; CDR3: CASSEFAGYTEAFF; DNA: TGTGCCAGCAGTGAATTCGCAGGGTACACTGAAGCTTTCTTT
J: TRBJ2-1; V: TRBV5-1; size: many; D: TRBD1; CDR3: CASSPYRGTYNEQFF; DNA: TGCGCCAGCAGCCCCTACAGGGGAACGTACAATGAGCAGTTCTTC
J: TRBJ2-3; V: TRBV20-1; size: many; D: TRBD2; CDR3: CSAWTSVSDTQYF; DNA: TGCAGTGCTTGGACTAGCGTCTCAGATACGCAGTATTTT
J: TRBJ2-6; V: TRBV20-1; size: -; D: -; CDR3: CSADTANSGANVLTF; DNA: TGCAGTGCCGACACAGCAAACTCTGGGGCCAACGTCCTGACTTTC
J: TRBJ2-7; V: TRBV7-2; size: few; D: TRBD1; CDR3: CASSLWGTGPEQYF; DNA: TGTGCCAGCAGCTTATGGGGGACAGGACCCGAGCAGTACTTC
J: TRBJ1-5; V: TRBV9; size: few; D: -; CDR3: CASSVTGLSNQPQHF; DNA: TGTGCCAGCAGCGTAACGGGTCTTAGCAATCAGCCCCAGCATTTT
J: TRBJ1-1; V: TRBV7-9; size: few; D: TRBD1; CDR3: CASSQQGVILDTEAFF; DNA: TGTGCCAGCAGCCAACAGGGGGTTATCTTGGACACTGAAGCTTTCTTT
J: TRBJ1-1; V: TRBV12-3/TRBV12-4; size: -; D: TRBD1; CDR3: CASSQQGAETEAFF; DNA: TGTGCCAGCAGTCAACAGGGGGCGGAGACTGAAGCTTTCTTT
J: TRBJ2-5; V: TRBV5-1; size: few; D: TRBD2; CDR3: CASSRLAGVRQETQYF; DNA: TGCGCCAGCAGCAGACTAGCGGGGGTGAGGCAAGAGACCCAGTACTTC
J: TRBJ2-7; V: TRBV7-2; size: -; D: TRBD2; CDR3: CASSFTSGGLPTYEQYF; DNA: TGTGCCAGCAGCTTTACTAGCGGGGGGCTTCCTACCTACGAGCAGTACTTC
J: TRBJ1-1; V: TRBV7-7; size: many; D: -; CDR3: CASSLGDLWKSEAFF; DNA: TGTGCCAGCAGCTTAGGGGACCTTTGGAAATCTGAAGCTTTCTTT